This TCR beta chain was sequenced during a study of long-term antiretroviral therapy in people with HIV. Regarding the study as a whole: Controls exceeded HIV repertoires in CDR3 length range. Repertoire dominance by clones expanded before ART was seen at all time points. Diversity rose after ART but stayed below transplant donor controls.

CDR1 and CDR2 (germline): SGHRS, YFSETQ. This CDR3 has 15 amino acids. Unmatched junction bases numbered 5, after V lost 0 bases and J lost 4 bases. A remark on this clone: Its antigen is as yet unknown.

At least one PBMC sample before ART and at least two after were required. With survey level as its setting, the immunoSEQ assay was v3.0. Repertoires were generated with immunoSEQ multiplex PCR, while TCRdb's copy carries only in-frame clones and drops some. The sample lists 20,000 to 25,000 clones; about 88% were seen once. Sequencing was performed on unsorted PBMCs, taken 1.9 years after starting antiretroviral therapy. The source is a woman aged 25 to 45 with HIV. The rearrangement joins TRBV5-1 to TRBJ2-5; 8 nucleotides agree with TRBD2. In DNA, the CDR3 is TGCGCCAGCAGCTTGGTATCCGGGGGGGGAGAGACCCAGTACTTC. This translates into CASSLVSGGGETQYF.